A selection of T cell receptor beta chains follows, all from one sample in a study of blood T cell repertoires in COVID-19. TCRdb keeps only in-frame clones here, not all; method: immunoSEQ multiplex PCR. There are 200,000 or so clones in the sample; about 85% occur only once, and 2.9% lies in the top ten. Sequencing was carried out using peripheral blood. The receptor set was obtained from a man over 45 who had recovered from COVID-19. Both conserved end residues are part of each CDR3. D genes are given only for firm matches. Size is stated for part of the rows, as once, few or many counts, or as a class when the clone is expanded.

clone_size	d_call	j_call	v_call	cdr3_nt	cdr3_aa
once	.	TRBJ2-3	TRBV18	TGTGCCAGCTCCCCTACTAGAGCGGGCACAGATACGCAGTATTTT	CASSPTRAGTDTQYF
.	TRBD1	TRBJ1-5	TRBV4-2	TGTGCCAGCAGCCAAGTCGCACAGGGGAATCAGCCCCAGCATTTT	CASSQVAQGNQPQHF
once	TRBD2	TRBJ2-7	TRBV28	TGTGCCAGCAGACTAGCGGGAGGAAACTCCTACGAGCAGTACTTC	CASRLAGGNSYEQYF
.	TRBD2	TRBJ2-3	TRBV3-1/TRBV3-2	TGTGCCAGCAGCCAAACCTCGGCTAGCGGGGGAGATACGCAGTATTTT	CASSQTSASGGDTQYF
few	.	TRBJ1-1	TRBV6-5	TGTGCCAGCAGAACGACAGAGAACACTGAAGCTTTCTTT	CASRTTENTEAFF
.	TRBD2	TRBJ2-2	TRBV30	TGTGCCTGGAAACTAGCGGGAGTGATCGGGGAGCTGTTTTTT	CAWKLAGVIGELFF
few	.	TRBJ2-7	TRBV3-1/TRBV3-2	TGTGCCAGCACCACAGCGGAGACTTACGAGCAGTACTTC	CASTTAETYEQYF
.	.	TRBJ1-6	TRBV6-5	TGTGCCAGCAGTTACTCGAGAGGAGTTAATTCACCCCTCCACTTT	CASSYSRGVNSPLHF
.	.	TRBJ2-1	TRBV25-1	TGTGCCAGCAGTGAATATGTGACAGGGAGGAATGAGCAGTTCTTC	CASSEYVTGRNEQFF
.	TRBD1	TRBJ2-7	TRBV24-1	TGTGCCACCAGTGACACAGGGGCTGGGACCTACGAGCAGTACTTC	CATSDTGAGTYEQYF
.	.	TRBJ1-6	TRBV28	TGTGCCAGCAGTTTATTGGCAATGGATTCACCCCTCCACTTT	CASSLLAMDSPLHF
once	TRBD1	TRBJ2-7	TRBV6-2/TRBV6-3	TGTGCCAGCAGTTACACGGACAGGGTCCAGTACTTC	CASSYTDRVQYF
.	TRBD2	TRBJ2-3	TRBV5-8	TGTGCCAGCAGCTCCGGACTAGCCCGTATGGGAGATACGCAGTATTTT	CASSSGLARMGDTQYF
.	TRBD1	TRBJ1-5	TRBV28	TGTGCCAGCAGTCCCGGGACAGGGGGTATTCAGCCCCAGCATTTT	CASSPGTGGIQPQHF
.	TRBD2	TRBJ2-1	TRBV19	TGTGCCAGTAACCCCGGCCAAGGGACTAGCGGGAGGGCCATTAATGAGCAGTTCTTC	CASNPGQGTSGRAINEQFF
.	TRBD2	TRBJ2-1	TRBV7-9	TGTGCCAGTTTGCGGGAGTTTGAGCAGTTCTTC	CASLREFEQFF
once	.	TRBJ2-2	TRBV28	TGTGCCAGCAGTTTATCCAGGGTGGGCACCGGGGAGCTGTTTTTT	CASSLSRVGTGELFF
.	TRBD1	TRBJ1-6	TRBV27	TGTGCCAGCAGTTTTACAGGGGAAAGTTCACCCCTCCACTTT	CASSFTGESSPLHF
.	TRBD1	TRBJ1-1	TRBV19	TGTGCCAGTAGTATAGGGGGACAGATGAACACTGAAGCTTTCTTT	CASSIGGQMNTEAFF
.	.	TRBJ2-7	TRBV28	TGTGCCAGCACCACAGCCGGGAGCGGCTCCTACGAGCAGTACTTC	CASTTAGSGSYEQYF
few	.	TRBJ2-5	TRBV28	TGTGCCACCACGGGAGCGGATCAGTACTTC	CATTGADQYF
.	TRBD2	TRBJ2-3	TRBV27	TGTGCCAGCAGCCCAATGGGGACTAGGCCCACAGATACGCAGTATTTT	CASSPMGTRPTDTQYF
.	.	TRBJ1-2	TRBV27	TGTGCCAGCAGTTTCAGTACAGGGAGTGTGGGCTACACCTTC	CASSFSTGSVGYTF
.	TRBD1	TRBJ1-3	TRBV15	TGTGCCACCAGTCCGAATACAGGGGGCGGAAACACCATATATTTT	CATSPNTGGGNTIYF
few	.	TRBJ1-1	TRBV7-9	TGTGCCAGCAGCTTCGACACTGAAGCTTTCTTT	CASSFDTEAFF
.	.	TRBJ1-4	TRBV19	TGTGCCAGTAGTATAGTGGCAGGGAACAATGAAAAACTGTTTTTT	CASSIVAGNNEKLFF
few	.	TRBJ1-2	TRBV9	TGTGCCAGCAGCTCCGGACAGCCCTCCTATGGCTACACCTTC	CASSSGQPSYGYTF
.	TRBD1	TRBJ2-3	TRBV5-6	TGTGCCAGCAGCGCAAGGACAGGACTCAGCACAGATACGCAGTATTTT	CASSARTGLSTDTQYF
.	TRBD1	TRBJ1-3	TRBV2	TGTGCCAGCATCGTGGACAGGACCCTCTCTGGAAACACCATATATTTT	CASIVDRTLSGNTIYF
.	TRBD1	TRBJ1-5	TRBV28	TGTGCCAGCAGGATGGCGGACAGGCCAAATCAGCCCCAGCATTTT	CASRMADRPNQPQHF
.	.	TRBJ1-2	TRBV2	TGTGCCAGCAGTGAACTGACAGGACTCGATGGCTACACCTTC	CASSELTGLDGYTF
once	TRBD2	TRBJ2-2	TRBV19	TGTGCCAGTAGTATCGTACTAGCGGGATTGAACACCGGGGAGCTGTTTTTT	CASSIVLAGLNTGELFF
.	.	TRBJ2-3	TRBV7-8	TGTGCCAGCAGCGTCCGACATCCACCCACAGATACGCAGTATTTT	CASSVRHPPTDTQYF
.	TRBD2	TRBJ2-7	TRBV28	TGTGCCAGCAGTCCTCGCGGGACGGGGGGCTACGAGCAGTACTTC	CASSPRGTGGYEQYF
.	TRBD2	TRBJ2-3	TRBV19	TGTGCCACGCGGACTAGCGGGAGGGCCCTCGCAGATACGCAGTATTTT	CATRTSGRALADTQYF
.	.	TRBJ2-2	TRBV4-2	TGTGCCAGCAGCCAAGCAACGCTAGCATCGACCGGGGAGCTGTTTTTT	CASSQATLASTGELFF
.	.	TRBJ2-7	TRBV9	TGTGCCAGCAGCGCCTCCTTAGCGCGCGCCTACGAGCAGTACTTC	CASSASLARAYEQYF
.	.	TRBJ1-3	TRBV6-5	TGTGCCAGCAGGGTACAGGAGACTGGAAACACCATATATTTT	CASRVQETGNTIYF
.	TRBD2	TRBJ2-1	TRBV5-1	TGCGCCAGCAGCTCGCTAGCGGTCTCCTACAATGAGCAGTTCTTC	CASSSLAVSYNEQFF
.	TRBD2	TRBJ2-5	TRBV9	TGTGCCAGCAGCCCCCGCGGGGGGAGGGAGGGGTCCAGAGAGACCCAGTACTTC	CASSPRGGREGSRETQYF
.	TRBD2	TRBJ2-1	TRBV25-1	TGTGCCAGCAGTTGGACTAGCGGTTTGTATGAGCAGTTCTTC	CASSWTSGLYEQFF
once	.	TRBJ2-7	TRBV30	TGTGCCTGGAGCCGGAGCGGGTTTGGCTACGAGCAGTACTTC	CAWSRSGFGYEQYF
.	.	TRBJ2-7	TRBV9	TGTGCCAGCAGCGTAGGAGGGGGCGAGCAGTACTTC	CASSVGGGEQYF
.	TRBD2	TRBJ2-5	TRBV4-2	TGTGCCAGCAGCCAAGATACGGGACTAGCGGGAGGTGAGACCCAGTACTTC	CASSQDTGLAGGETQYF
once	.	TRBJ2-7	TRBV29-1	TGCAGCGTTGTCCTGGACACCCACTACGAGCAGTACTTC	CSVVLDTHYEQYF
.	.	TRBJ2-2	TRBV30	TGTGCCTGGAGCCAGGGGTACACCGGGGAGCTGTTTTTT	CAWSQGYTGELFF
.	.	TRBJ2-6	TRBV2	TGTGCCAGCGGATTAAGAATGATGCTTGAAAGGCGGAACTCTGGGGCCAACGTCCTGACTTTC	CASGLRMMLERRNSGANVLTF
.	.	TRBJ2-5	TRBV5-1	TGCGCCAGCAGCTCCGGGCAAGAGACCCAGTACTTC	CASSSGQETQYF
few	.	TRBJ1-6	TRBV30	TGTGCCTGGAGTGTTCAGGGTGTTTCACCCCTCCACTTT	CAWSVQGVSPLHF
.	.	TRBJ2-1	TRBV18	TGTGCCAGCTCACCAAGGGACTCCCGAGATGAGCAGTTCTTC	CASSPRDSRDEQFF
.	.	TRBJ2-1	TRBV7-9	TGTGCCAGCAGAATGGCCGGGATCGCTAATTCCTACAATGAGCAGTTCTTC	CASRMAGIANSYNEQFF
few	.	TRBJ2-2	TRBV11-3	TGTGCCAGCAGCTCCCACGGGGCGGGGACCGGGGAGCTGTTTTTT	CASSSHGAGTGELFF
.	TRBD1	TRBJ2-5	TRBV5-1	TGCGCCAGCAGCTTGCCGACAGGGACAGGGGAGACCCAGTACTTC	CASSLPTGTGETQYF
few	.	TRBJ1-1	TRBV6-5	TGTGCCAGCAGTTATGGGAGGGGGGCGAACACTGAAGCTTTCTTT	CASSYGRGANTEAFF
.	.	TRBJ1-6	TRBV1	TGCACCAGCAGCCAAGAGGGTGAGGACAGGCGACGGCCGGGTAGGGCCTATAATTCACCCCTCCACTTT	CTSSQEGEDRRRPGRAYNSPLHF
.	TRBD2	TRBJ2-3	TRBV11-3	TGTGCCAGCAGCCAAGGGGCTAGCGGGAGTACAGATACGCAGTATTTT	CASSQGASGSTDTQYF
.	TRBD1	TRBJ1-3	TRBV18	TGTGCCAGCTCACGACAGGGGAGCTCTGGAAACACCATATATTTT	CASSRQGSSGNTIYF